Here is one T cell receptor beta chain with its context. TCRdb keeps only in-frame clones here, not all; method: immunoSEQ multiplex PCR. The sample records a few hundred thousand clones, roughly 89% being singletons. The data belong to a study of cytomegalovirus exposure and HLA in healthy donors. The CDR3 extends over 14 amino acids. V lost 5 bases, J lost 4 bases, and 14 bases lay in between. Germline V gives CDR1 LNHDA, CDR2 SQIVND (reference sequence). Separation from the roughly 600-subject first cohort characterized the 120-subject validation cohort, to which the donors belonged. Sequencing input: PBMCs. This rearrangement joins TRBV19 to TRBJ1-2; D gene ambiguous. This receptor was taken from a woman aged 18 to 35 in good health and CMV-seronegative. CDR3: CASSEVFGGYGYTF. The CDR3 DNA sequence: TGTGCCAGTAGTGAGGTCTTCGGTGGCTATGGCTACACCTTC.